These T cell receptor beta chains were read from a single sample in a study of T-cell reconstitution after alpha-beta-depleted transplantation in children. TCRdb called the PCR reads again in MiXCR, with one record for every CDR3 protein. Of about 440,000 distinct CDR3 sequences listed, over 40% are singletons. Sequenced material: PBMCs, taken before TCRalphabeta/CD19-depleted stem cell transplant. The receptors shown here come from a girl aged 2 to 10 with aplastic anemia, due to receive a stem cell transplant. The CDR3 runs from the conserved cysteine through the conserved F or W. D genes are given only for firm matches. The listing skips clone size in some rows; elsewhere it reads once, few, many or a size class.

abundance: NA; d_gene: NA; j_gene: TRBJ1-4; v_gene: TRBV12-3/TRBV12-4; CDR3nt: TGTGCCAGCAGTTTTGGAGGCCGGAATGAAAAACTGTTTTTT; CDR3aa: CASSFGGRNEKLFF
abundance: many; d_gene: TRBD2; j_gene: TRBJ2-1; v_gene: TRBV7-6; CDR3nt: TGTGCCAGCAGCTATATTGCCAGCGGGAGTAGTTCCTACAATGAGCAGTTCTTC; CDR3aa: CASSYIASGSSSYNEQFF
abundance: many; d_gene: TRBD2; j_gene: TRBJ2-1; v_gene: TRBV12-3/TRBV12-4; CDR3nt: TGTGCCAGCAGTTTAGTCTTAGCGGGAGGAAATGAGCAGTTCTTC; CDR3aa: CASSLVLAGGNEQFF
abundance: few; d_gene: NA; j_gene: TRBJ2-1; v_gene: TRBV29-1; CDR3nt: TGCAGCGCCTCCTCCTACAATGAGCAGTTCTTC; CDR3aa: CSASSYNEQFF
abundance: many; d_gene: TRBD2; j_gene: TRBJ2-1; v_gene: TRBV5-6; CDR3nt: TGTGCCAGCAGCGCCGGGACTAGGAGGAGCGAGCAGTTCTTC; CDR3aa: CASSAGTRRSEQFF
abundance: many; d_gene: NA; j_gene: TRBJ1-1; v_gene: TRBV6-5; CDR3nt: TGTGCCAGCAGTTCCGGGATTTTAGAAGGCGGGAGGGCTTTCTTT; CDR3aa: CASSSGILEGGRAFF
abundance: NA; d_gene: NA; j_gene: TRBJ1-1; v_gene: TRBV10-3; CDR3nt: TGTGCCACCGAGCGCCGGAACTACCTGAAAGGGGACACTGAAGCTTTCTTT; CDR3aa: CATERRNYLKGDTEAFF
abundance: few; d_gene: TRBD2; j_gene: TRBJ2-5; v_gene: TRBV29-1; CDR3nt: TGCAGCGGGGGCGCGGGAGGGCCTCGGGGGGAGACCCAGTACTTC; CDR3aa: CSGGAGGPRGETQYF
abundance: NA; d_gene: TRBD2; j_gene: TRBJ2-5; v_gene: TRBV20-1; CDR3nt: TGCAGTCCTAACCAGCGGGAGGGCCCGGGGGAGACCCAGTACTTC; CDR3aa: CSPNQREGPGETQYF
abundance: many; d_gene: TRBD2; j_gene: TRBJ2-3; v_gene: TRBV20-1; CDR3nt: TGCAGTGCCACCCGGGGGGGAGGAGTATCAGATACGCAGTATTTT; CDR3aa: CSATRGGGVSDTQYF
abundance: many; d_gene: NA; j_gene: TRBJ2-1; v_gene: TRBV20-1; CDR3nt: TGCAGTGCTGAGCGGTCTACAGGGGAGCAGTTCTTC; CDR3aa: CSAERSTGEQFF
abundance: many; d_gene: NA; j_gene: TRBJ2-4; v_gene: TRBV20-1; CDR3nt: TGCAGTGTCCCGAGAAGCCGGCTTGGCAAAAACATTCAGTACTTC; CDR3aa: CSVPRSRLGKNIQYF
abundance: NA; d_gene: NA; j_gene: TRBJ1-1; v_gene: TRBV6-1; CDR3nt: TGTGCCAGCAGTCCTCCGAGCAGGGGAGGTGAAGCTTTCTTT; CDR3aa: CASSPPSRGGEAFF
abundance: few; d_gene: NA; j_gene: TRBJ2-3; v_gene: TRBV5-1; CDR3nt: TGCGCCAGCAGCTTACCCGGACAGCCAGATACGCAGTATTTT; CDR3aa: CASSLPGQPDTQYF
abundance: NA; d_gene: TRBD1; j_gene: TRBJ2-7; v_gene: TRBV10-3; CDR3nt: TGTGCCAGATCAAGGACAGGGGACCTTTACGAGCAGTACTTC; CDR3aa: CARSRTGDLYEQYF
abundance: many; d_gene: NA; j_gene: TRBJ1-6; v_gene: TRBV21-1; CDR3nt: TGTGCCAGCAGCAAAGCGCCGGGGGGAAGGTATAATTCACCCCTCCACTTT; CDR3aa: CASSKAPGGRYNSPLHF
abundance: NA; d_gene: TRBD2; j_gene: TRBJ2-1; v_gene: TRBV4-3; CDR3nt: TGCGCCAGCAGCCAAGGATTGGTAGCGGGAGTAGGGGAGCAGTTCTTC; CDR3aa: CASSQGLVAGVGEQFF
abundance: few; d_gene: TRBD1; j_gene: TRBJ1-1; v_gene: TRBV12-3/TRBV12-4; CDR3nt: TGTGCCAGCAGTTCTATTGGCGGGACAGGGGGAACTGAAGCTTTCTTT; CDR3aa: CASSSIGGTGGTEAFF